The next 30 T cell receptor beta chains were all read from a single sample in a study of molecular identifiers for immune sequencing clone quantification. MiXCR, applied by TCRdb to the PCR reads, yields one record per CDR3 protein. Found here are over 600,000 distinct CDR3 sequences, 15% to 20% of them singletons; the top ten hold 0.85%. Sample: naive CD8+ T cells from blood, with Jurkat cell RNA spiked in. Subset meaning: FACS-sorted CD8+CD4-CCR7+CD45RA+ naive T cells. All receptors derive from a human donor in good health. Some libraries in this study had Jurkat cell RNA spiked in.

Worth noting for this clonotype: A read error is possible here, since a much larger clone lies one base away. The CDR3 region is CAWRIDGGDFLHTDTQYF. The CDR3 DNA is TGTGCCTGGAGGATCGACGGGGGGGATTTCTTGCACACAGATACGCAGTATTTT. The rearrangement uses TRBV30 and TRBJ2-3; 8 bases are shared with TRBD2. V gave up 3 bases and J gave up 2 bases; unmatched junction bases: 16. The CDR3 totals 18 residues. Germline V gives CDR1 GTSNPN, CDR2 SVGIG (reference sequence).

This clonotype came up a few times. The chain is built from TRBV7-6 and TRBJ2-5, with 8 bases that match TRBD2. The CDR3 runs 15 residues. Germline V gene sequence: CDR1 SGHVS, CDR2 FNYEAQ. V dropped 0 bases and J dropped 5; count of bases not matched to a gene: 5. In DNA, the CDR3 is TGTGCCAGCAGCTTAGCCCTATCGGGGGGGGAGACCCAGTACTTC. This translates into CASSLALSGGETQYF.

This clonotype has a handful of counts. The chain employs TRBV9 and TRBJ2-2, with D perhaps TRBD2 (7 bases). CDR3 length: 16 residues. V was pared by 2 bases and J by 4 bases, with 15 bases between. Germline values: CDR1 SGDLS, CDR2 YYNGEE. This chain's CDR3 is CASSVNGGAGTGELFF. The CDR3 nucleotides are TGTGCCAGCAGCGTTAATGGGGGGGCGGGCACCGGGGAGCTGTTTTTT.

In regard to this clonotype: A read error may be the cause here, since a much bigger clone is one base away. This chain uses TRBV7-9 with TRBJ2-7; possible D gene TRBD2, 6 bases. The germline V gene encodes CDR1 SEHNR and CDR2 FQNEAQ (reference sequence). This CDR3 is 18 amino acids long. The V and J ends lost 2 bases and 1 base respectively, with 21 bases between them. The CDR3 spells CASSLSYAGTGVSYEQYF. CDR3 sequence (DNA): TGTGCCAGCAGCTTATCTTACGCAGGGACGGGAGTTTCCTACGAGCAGTACTTC. Full variable domain (outside the CDR3, taken from reference TRBV7-9 and TRBJ2-7): DTGVSQNPRHKITKRGQNVTFRCDPISEHNRLYWYRQTLGQGPEFLTYFQNEAQLEKSRLLSDRFSAERPKGSFSTLEIQRTEQGDSAMYLCASSLSYAGTGVSYEQYFGPGTRLTVT.

In regard to this clonotype: A read error may account for a junction end that differs from germline. The rearrangement uses TRBV3-1 and TRBJ2-2; D possibly corresponds to TRBD1 (6 bases). The CDR3 loop spans 15 amino acids. Germline V gene lookup returns CDR1 LGHDT and CDR2 YNNKEL (reference sequence). The CDR3 reads CASFTGQGNTGELLF. The CDR3 DNA is TGTGCCAGCTTTACCGGCCAGGGGAACACCGGGGAGCTGCTTTTT.

This clonotype came up many times. V usage is TRBV12-3 or TRBV12-4 and J usage is TRBJ2-3, with 8 bases lining up with TRBD1. With V trimmed by 7 bases and J by 0 bases, 9 bases remained unmatched. The CDR3 covers 16 residues. The CDR3: CASTTRDRSSTDTQYF. CDR3 bases: TGTGCCAGCACTACTCGGGACAGGTCTAGCACAGATACGCAGTATTTT.

There are many counts of this clonotype. This chain links TRBV10-3 with TRBJ1-1; D gene unclear. The V gene lost 3 bases and the J gene lost 4 bases, with 12 bases spanning the gap. From germline, CDR1 is ENHRY and CDR2 SYGVKD. CDR3 length: 14 amino acids. The CDR3 region has the DNA TGTGCCATCAGTGATCCGGGAGCAGGCACTGAAGCTTTCTTT. It specifies CAISDPGAGTEAFF.

This clonotype showed up many times. This chain uses TRBV7-9 with TRBJ1-1; TRBD1 is a possible D gene (5 bases). This CDR3 region has 15 residues. Trimming took 5 bases from V and 4 from J, leaving 17 bases between them. CDR1 SEHNR and CDR2 FQNEAQ come from the germline V gene (reference sequence). The CDR3 loop reads CASSIPTGGFTEAFF. The CDR3 DNA reads TGTGCCAGCAGCATCCCCACGGGGGGGTTCACTGAAGCTTTCTTT.

Ten or more counts support this clonotype. The V and J genes are TRBV7-8 and TRBJ1-4, with TRBD1 matching over 8 bases. The germline V gene encodes CDR1 SGHVS and CDR2 FQNEAQ. This CDR3 has 14 residues. V trimming: 6 bases; J trimming: 0 bases; junction bases outside the gene matches: 0. The CDR3 here is CASRGQATNEKLFF. CDR3 nucleotide sequence: TGTGCCAGCAGGGGACAGGCAACTAATGAAAAACTGTTTTTT.

This clonotype showed up many times. The chain links TRBV12-3 or TRBV12-4 to TRBJ2-1, with D hard to call. Between the trimmed V and J ends, which lost 7 bases and 4 bases, there was a span of 14 bases. There are 14 residues in the CDR3. The CDR3 region is CASTIGLLYNEQFF. CDR3 DNA: TGTGCCAGCACCATAGGGCTACTTTACAATGAGCAGTTCTTC.

Concerning this clonotype: This clone may be a read error of a much larger clone one base away. The chain is built from TRBV30 and TRBJ2-7, with D perhaps TRBD1 (5 bases). Germline lookup yields CDR1 GTSNPN and CDR2 SVGIG (reference sequence). V lost 1 base and J lost 7, with 14 bases in between. The CDR3 sequence is 13 residues long. The CDR3 loop is CAWSAAGLGEQYF. Here the CDR3 DNA reads TGTGCCTGGAGTGCGGCAGGGTTGGGTGAGCAGTACTTC.

A few counts support this clonotype. The rearrangement links TRBV19 to TRBJ2-2, with D perhaps TRBD2 (5 bases). The CDR3 spans 13 residues. V was cut by 10 bases and J by 7 bases, with 16 bases left in between. CDR1 is LNHDA and CDR2 is SQIVND in the germline V gene (reference sequence). CDR3: CATEEGEGGELFF. The CDR3 DNA is TGTGCCACCGAAGAGGGAGAGGGCGGGGAGCTGTTTTTT.

This clonotype has at least ten counts. The genes are TRBV19 and TRBJ2-2; no clear D gene. Trimming removed 3 bases at V and 4 bases at J, with 6 bases between. The germline V gene encodes CDR1 LNHDA and CDR2 SQIVND (reference sequence). This CDR3 comprises 13 residues. CDR3 region: CASSMTVTGELFF. CDR3 in DNA: TGTGCCAGTAGTATGACGGTCACCGGGGAGCTGTTTTTT.

The chain has TRBV4-1 and TRBJ2-1; D may be TRBD2 (6 bases). Germline loops: CDR1 MGHRA, CDR2 YSYEKL. The CDR3 sequence is 15 residues long. The V and J ends lost 1 base and 5 bases respectively, with 12 bases between them. CDR3 in amino acids: CASSQAPAGNNEQFF. The CDR3 coding sequence is TGCGCCAGCAGCCAAGCCCCGGCGGGAAACAATGAGCAGTTCTTC.

Concerning this clonotype itself: Mismatch with germline at one junction end may stem from a read error. Written as DNA, the CDR3 is TGTGCCAGCCCACCAGGGTACGAGCAGTACTTC. As protein: CASPPGYEQYF. This chain uses TRBV18 with TRBJ2-7; the D gene is possibly TRBD1 (5 bases). The CDR3 is 11 amino acids. Germline assignment: CDR1 KGHSH and CDR2 LQKENI.

This clonotype was seen ten or more times. The chain combines TRBV6-5 with TRBJ1-1; D may be TRBD1 (5 bases). There are 15 residues in the CDR3. Germline assignment: CDR1 MNHEY and CDR2 SVGAGI. Trimming stripped 0 bases from V and 1 base from J, with 9 bases between. Here the CDR3 DNA reads TGTGCCAGCAGTTACTCGTGGACACCGAACACTGAAGCTTTCTTT. Translated, it gives CASSYSWTPNTEAFF.

This clonotype was observed a few times. This rearrangement joins TRBV23-1 to TRBJ2-7; 8 nucleotides match TRBD1. TRBV23-1 is recorded as an ORF, its role being uncertain. Trimming took 3 bases from V and 6 from J; bases not matched to a gene: 7. The CDR3 spans 14 residues. The CDR3 spells CASSHDRGVGEQYF. The CDR3 region has the DNA TGCGCCAGCAGTCATGACAGGGGAGTTGGCGAGCAGTACTTC.

Details on this clonotype: The CDR3 carries no conserved terminal phenylalanine or tryptophan, so it likely arises from a read error. The gene calls are TRBV30 and TRBJ1-2; D unresolved. This CDR3 spans 11 amino acids. Trimming took off 4 bases at V and 4 bases at J, with 7 bases between the two ends. Germline V lookup: CDR1 GTSNPN, CDR2 SVGIG (reference sequence). The CDR3 here is CAWTIGYGYTS. CDR3 DNA sequence: TGTGCCTGGACCATAGGCTATGGCTACACCTCC.

J is TRBJ2-2 and V is TRBV27, with TRBD2 as a possible D gene (5 bases). V lost 8 bases to trimming and J lost 7 bases, with 14 bases between them. Germline V lookup: CDR1 MNHEY, CDR2 SMNVEV (reference sequence). This CDR3 is built from 13 residues. This CDR3 reads CASGLNGGGELFF. As DNA, the CDR3 is TGTGCCAGCGGTCTCAACGGAGGCGGGGAGCTGTTTTTT.

Turning to this clonotype: A read error may account for a junction end that differs from germline. This rearrangement joins TRBV7-7 to TRBJ2-2; D might be TRBD1 (6 bases). Germline CDR1 is SSHAT and CDR2 is FNYEAQ (reference sequence). There are 16 residues in the CDR3. In DNA, the CDR3 is TGTGCTAGCAGCCGCGAGGGACAAGCGAACACCGGGGAGCTGCTTTTT. Its translation: CASSREGQANTGELLF.

About this clonotype: The junction shows a germline mismatch at one end, possibly a read error. V is TRBV12-3 or TRBV12-4 and J is TRBJ2-3; 10 nucleotides align to TRBD2. The CDR3 consists of 16 residues. In DNA form, the CDR3 reads TGTGCCAGCAGCCACGGACTAGCGGAGGCTGGGGATACGCGGTATTTT. It is translated as CASSHGLAEAGDTRYF.

The V call is TRBV5-4, the J call TRBJ2-7; 13 bases align to TRBD2. Germline lookup yields CDR1 SGHNT and CDR2 YYREEE (reference sequence). The V and J ends lost 3 bases and 3 bases, in that order; junction bases with no gene match: 3. The CDR3 sequence is 15 residues long. The CDR3 DNA is TGTGCCAGCAGCTGGGGGACTAGCGGGAACTACGAGCAGTACTTC. It translates to CASSWGTSGNYEQYF.

This clonotype was picked up many times. V is TRBV7-2 and J is TRBJ1-5, with 7 bases that match TRBD1. From germline, CDR1 is SGHTA and CDR2 FQGNSA. The CDR3 length is 16 residues. Trimming removed 5 bases from V and 4 bases from J; junction bases left unmatched: 11. CDR3 in amino acids: CASSQYGQVMNQPQHF. The CDR3 nucleotides read TGTGCCAGCAGCCAGTACGGACAGGTGATGAATCAGCCCCAGCATTTT.

V and J are TRBV6-6 and TRBJ2-1; 9 bases fit TRBD2. The germline V gene encodes CDR1 MNHNY and CDR2 SVGAGI (reference sequence). The CDR3 is 17 residues long. V was pared by 0 bases and J by 4 bases, with 7 bases of the junction left unmatched. The chain's CDR3 is CASSYSRGGRGYNEQFF. CDR3 in DNA: TGTGCCAGCAGTTACTCGAGAGGCGGGAGGGGATACAATGAGCAGTTCTTC.

This clonotype has at least ten counts. The chain couples TRBV19 to TRBJ1-5; maybe TRBD1 (5 bases). The germline V gene has CDR1 LNHDA and CDR2 SQIVND (reference sequence). V shed 5 bases and J shed 3 bases, with 17 bases lying between them. The CDR3 has 16 residues. CDR3 in DNA: TGTGCCAGTAGTTTTGTAAGGGAGGGGTCCAATCAGCCCCAGCATTTT. This sequence encodes CASSFVREGSNQPQHF.

Many counts were recorded for this clonotype. The chain uses TRBV19 and TRBJ1-1, with no clear D. Looked up from germline, CDR1 is LNHDA and CDR2 is SQIVND (reference sequence). The CDR3 is 12 residues long. V lost 5 bases and J lost 1, with 5 bases in between. DNA for the CDR3: TGTGCCAGTAGTTTCCCGAACACTGAAGCTTTCTTT. Its translation is CASSFPNTEAFF.

This chain's CDR3 is CASSMGTGAPRAFF. CDR3 nucleotide sequence: TGTGCCAGTAGTATGGGGACAGGGGCTCCTAGAGCTTTCTTT. This chain connects TRBV19 to TRBJ1-1; 10 bases match TRBD1. The CDR3 covers 14 residues. Germline-derived CDR1 and CDR2 are LNHDA and SQIVND (reference sequence). With 3 bases clipped from V and 10 bases from J, the junction kept 8 bases outside the gene matches.

The DNA for the CDR3 is TGCGCCAGCAGCCCGGACGCAGCGAGGGGCAATCAGCCCCAGCATTTT. It codes for CASSPDAARGNQPQHF. The chain carries TRBV5-1 and TRBJ1-5; unclear D gene. The V and J ends lost 4 bases and 2 bases respectively, with 16 bases between them. Per germline, CDR1 SGHRS and CDR2 YFSETQ. The CDR3 loop spans 16 amino acids.

The gene calls are TRBV7-9 and TRBJ2-1, with D perhaps matching TRBD1 or TRBD2 (5 bases each). Germline CDR1 SEHNR, CDR2 FQNEAQ (reference sequence). V was trimmed by 8 bases and J by 2 bases, leaving 16 bases between them. The CDR3 is made up of 15 amino acids. CDR3 sequence reads: CASYMGELPYNEQFF. Here the CDR3 DNA reads TGTGCCAGCTACATGGGGGAGCTCCCCTACAATGAGCAGTTCTTC.

This clonotype was seen many times. The chain is built from TRBV30 and TRBJ2-6; 10 nucleotides align to TRBD2. This CDR3 region has 15 residues. Trimming at V came to 8 bases and at J to 0 bases, leaving 4 bases not matched to a gene. The germline V gene encodes CDR1 GTSNPN and CDR2 SVGIG (reference sequence). The CDR3 loop reads CALLAGYSGANVLTF. CDR3 in DNA: TGTGCCCTACTAGCGGGATACTCTGGGGCCAACGTCCTGACTTTC.